This record covers a single TCR beta chain. Its antigen remains undetermined. The sample holds no much larger clone one base away, and base qualities are not on file. This sample is drawn from a study of blood T cell repertoires in COVID-19 (dated by TCRdb to 2020 to 2021). For context, the study as a whole: Samples covering the acute and convalescent phases of COVID-19 were provided by collaborators in the United States, Italy and Spain. The prospective study material was composed of cDNA or gDNA derived from T cells, B-cell-depleted T cells, or PBMCs. A freely available public database, intended as a resource for researchers studying the immune response to SARS-CoV-2, is where the repertoires were released. Sample metadata almost always included a de-identified subject ID, COVID-19 status, age in years and sex. The samples were drawn from the first 160 participants of the ongoing ImmuneRACE study and from roughly 1,300 subjects provided by 6 global collaborators. Deeply sampled blood TCRbeta repertoires from subjects exposed to, actively infected with, or recovered from COVID-19 were included in the dataset. Where available, HLA class I and class II types were obtained from metadata supplied by the sample provider rather than from assay-based typing. The investigation overall reported the following: The amount of clinical and demographic metadata varied by source and participant and was provided uncurated.

Each collaborating institution followed its own protocols to collect whole blood in K2EDTA tubes. For TCRbeta analysis, collaborators shipped samples in one of three forms: frozen whole blood, isolated PBMCs, or DNA extracted from either of those sample types. TCRbeta CDR3 regions were amplified from genomic DNA using the immunoSEQ Assay, a bias-controlled multiplex PCR. The authors processed their data as follows. The number of nucleated cells in each sample was estimated by amplification of reference gene primers within the assay. To quantify the absolute abundance of each unique TCRbeta CDR3 rearrangement, sequence reads were collapsed and filtered. For each sample, productive Simpson clonality was calculated by taking the square root of Simpson's diversity index across productive rearrangements. Drawn from immuneACCESS, this table holds only the in-frame rearrangements with V and J called that TCRdb kept. Clones are partly lost; checked studies trace under half to an unresolved V gene and leave the rest unexplained. The V and J calls and clone size were taken over from that table, and D and trimming were inferred from the DNA. The sample yields 99,000 or so clones; more than 70% were counted once. In total, the top ten clones hold 10% to 15% of the sample.

The receptor's source is an older woman in a cohort sampled during active or convalescent COVID-19. Input material: peripheral blood.

The CDR3 is CASSLEGQTDTQYF. The DNA is TGCGCCAGCAGCTTAGAAGGACAGACAGATACGCAGTATTTT. The receptor chain draws on TRBV5-1 and TRBJ2-3, and TRBD1 may be the D gene, going by 6 matching bases. From its cysteine to its phenylalanine, the CDR3 spans 14 amino acids. Solely the CDR3 DNA is kept, with 42 bases framed from the first base. From the germline V gene, CDR1 is SGHRS and CDR2 is YFSETQ. At the junction V is shortened by 2 bases and J by 3 bases, with 10 bases in between. Outside the CDR3, residues come from the reference TRBV5-1 and TRBJ2-3 proteins, so the full variable domain is: KAGVTQTPRYLIKTRGQQVTLSCSPISGHRSVSWYQQTPGQGLQFLFEYFSETQRNKGNFPGRFSGRQFSNSRSEMNVSTLELGDSALYLCASSLEGQTDTQYFGPGTRLTVL.